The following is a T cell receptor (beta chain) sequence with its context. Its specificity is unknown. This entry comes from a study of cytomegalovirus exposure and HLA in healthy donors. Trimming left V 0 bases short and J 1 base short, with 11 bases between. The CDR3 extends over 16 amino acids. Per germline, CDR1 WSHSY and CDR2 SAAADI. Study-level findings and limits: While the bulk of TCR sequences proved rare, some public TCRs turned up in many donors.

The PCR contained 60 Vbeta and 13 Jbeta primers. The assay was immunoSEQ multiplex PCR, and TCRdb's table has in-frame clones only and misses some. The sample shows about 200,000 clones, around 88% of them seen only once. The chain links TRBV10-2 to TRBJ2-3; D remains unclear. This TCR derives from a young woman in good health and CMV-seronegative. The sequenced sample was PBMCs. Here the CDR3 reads CASSESGGQGTDTQYF. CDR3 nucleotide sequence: TGCGCCAGCAGTGAGTCCGGTGGGCAGGGCACAGATACGCAGTATTTT.